This record covers a single T cell receptor beta chain. The antigen is not known. This entry comes from a study of cytomegalovirus exposure and HLA in healthy donors. General study points: Cytomegalovirus association was listed for 164 TCR beta chains.

13 Jbeta primers and 60 Vbeta primers were used for the PCR. TCRdb's copy holds only in-frame clones and misses some; the assay was immunoSEQ multiplex PCR. Here the sample spans approximately 61,000 clones, around 75% being singletons. Trimming removed 11 bases at V and 1 base at J, with 11 bases between. The CDR3 runs 12 residues. Germline CDR1 reads MNHEY; CDR2 reads SVGAGI. Each donor was nominally healthy when sampled (though unrecorded immune exposures were likely). The source is a man aged 50-59 years in good health and CMV-seropositive. J is TRBJ2-5 and V is TRBV6-5; weak D call: TRBD1 (7 bases). Material: PBMCs. The CDR3 nucleotides read TGTGCCTCAGGGGGGTCCCAAGAGACCCAGTACTTC. Protein product: CASGGSQETQYF.